A single sample is the source of the 30 T cell receptor beta chains below, sequenced in a study of T cell responses to AZD1222 COVID-19 vaccine. Assay used: immunoSEQ multiplex PCR; TCRdb lists only in-frame clones, some missing. The data show some 170,000 clones, with 85% to 90% seen just once and approximately 4.2% held by the top ten. The material sequenced was peripheral blood, taken 28 days after the second dose of the MenACWY control vaccine. These receptors originate from an adult who received the MenACWY meningococcal vaccine as a control.

The CDR3 nucleotides are TGTGCCAGCACTTCAATGAACACTGAAGCTTTCTTT. Translated, it gives CASTSMNTEAFF. This chain connects TRBV5-6 to TRBJ1-1; D unresolved. The length of the CDR3 is 12 residues. The ends were cut back, 6 bases at V and 0 bases at J, with 6 bases in the middle. CDR1 is SGHDT, CDR2 YYEEEE, per germline.

V and J are TRBV2 and TRBJ1-3; no firm D call. V was pared by 3 bases and J by 0 bases, with 18 bases between. Germline CDR1 reads SNHLY; CDR2 reads FYNNEI. The CDR3 has 18 amino acids. The CDR3 protein is CASSDEMVRISSGNTIYF. Written as DNA, the CDR3 is TGTGCCAGCAGTGATGAGATGGTGAGGATAAGCTCTGGAAACACCATATATTTT.

This chain uses TRBV5-4 with TRBJ1-4; possibly TRBD1 for D (6 bases). Germline CDR1 SGHNT, CDR2 YYREEE (reference sequence). CDR3 length equals 16 residues. V gave up 3 bases and J gave up 4 bases, with 16 bases separating them. CDR3 DNA: TGTGCCAGCAGCTCCCAGGGGTTGGGCTATAATGAAAAACTGTTTTTT. It yields the protein CASSSQGLGYNEKLFF.

This clone appeared a single time. V gene TRBV27 combines with J gene TRBJ1-6, with 7 bases fitting TRBD1. CDR1 is MNHEY and CDR2 is SMNVEV in the germline V gene (reference sequence). Trimming removed 3 bases from V and 10 bases from J; junction bases left unmatched: 6. CDR3 size: 14 residues. Written as DNA, the CDR3 is TGTGCCAGCAGTTTCCGACAGGGTGGCTCACCCCTCCACTTT. This codes for CASSFRQGGSPLHF.

Concerning this clone itself: A read error may produce the germline difference seen at one junction end. This chain links TRBV6-2 or TRBV6-3 with TRBJ1-2, with D possibly matching TRBD1 (5 bases). CDR1 is MNHEY, CDR2 SVGEGT, per germline. This CDR3 has 11 amino acids. CDR3 coding DNA: TGTGCCAGCAGCCAAGCTTTCAGGGCCGCCTTC. It yields the protein CASSQAFRAAF.

The chain combines TRBV28 with TRBJ2-7; D not resolved. CDR1 and CDR2 (germline): MDHEN, SYDVKM. Trimming pared 4 bases from V and 2 bases from J, leaving 6 bases between. The CDR3 spans 12 residues. The CDR3 sequence is CASSSSTYEQYF. For the CDR3, the DNA is TGTGCCAGCAGTTCTTCCACCTACGAGCAGTACTTC.

This chain uses TRBV10-3 with TRBJ1-6, with 7 positions matching TRBD1. After removal of 4 bases from V and 9 bases from J, the junction contained 6 bases not matched to a gene. The germline V gene has CDR1 ENHRY and CDR2 SYGVKD. The CDR3 is made up of 14 amino acids. The CDR3 loop is CAISGRGPGSPLHF. The CDR3 DNA reads as TGTGCCATCAGTGGAAGGGGGCCGGGTTCACCCCTCCACTTT.

The chain has TRBV6-5 and TRBJ1-5; D is uncertain. This CDR3 comprises 14 residues. With 0 bases removed from V and 2 bases from J, the gap between germline ends came to 5 bases. Germline lookup yields CDR1 MNHEY and CDR2 SVGAGI. The CDR3 nucleotides read TGTGCCAGCAGTTACTCCCATGGCAATCAGCCCCAGCATTTT. This gives the protein CASSYSHGNQPQHF.

V is TRBV5-6 and J is TRBJ1-4, with 8 bases aligning to TRBD1. Trimming took 4 bases from V and 4 from J; bases not matched to a gene: 9. CDR3 length equals 16 residues. From germline, CDR1 is SGHDT and CDR2 YYEEEE. The CDR3 DNA follows: TGTGCCAGCAGCCCACGACAGGGGCAGAGTAATGAAAAACTGTTTTTT. Protein: CASSPRQGQSNEKLFF.

In its sample, this clone was seen a few times. The chain uses TRBV28 and TRBJ1-3; TRBD1 is a possible D gene (5 bases). This CDR3 contains 17 residues. V was pared by 4 bases and J by 0 bases, with 16 bases between. Germline CDR1 is MDHEN and CDR2 is SYDVKM. As DNA, the CDR3 is TGTGCCAGCAGTTCAGGACTGGGACGGGTCTCTGGAAACACCATATATTTT. Its protein product is CASSSGLGRVSGNTIYF.

This chain uses TRBV3-1 (or the pseudogene TRBV3-2) with TRBJ2-1; D gene ambiguous. The germline V gene has CDR1 LGHDT and CDR2 YNNKEL (reference sequence). Trimming removed 2 bases at V and 3 bases at J, with 5 bases between. The CDR3 length is 13 residues. CDR3 amino acids: CASSQFVYNEQFF. Here the CDR3 DNA reads TGTGCCAGCAGCCAATTCGTCTACAATGAGCAGTTCTTC.

The rearrangement joins TRBV18 to TRBJ1-5; possibly TRBD1 for D (6 bases). This CDR3 has 16 amino acids. Germline V gene lookup returns CDR1 KGHSH and CDR2 LQKENI. The V gene lost 4 bases and the J gene lost 0 bases, with 13 bases spanning the gap. DNA of the CDR3: TGTGCCAGCTCACTCAGGGGACTCCATAGCAATCAGCCCCAGCATTTT. This codes for CASSLRGLHSNQPQHF.

This clone was seen a handful of times. J is TRBJ2-3 and V is TRBV11-2; perhaps TRBD1 as D (6 bases). CDR1 is SGHAT, CDR2 FQNNGV, per germline. This CDR3 is built from 12 residues. Trimming took off 0 bases at V and 12 bases at J, with 10 bases between the two ends. The CDR3 nucleotides are TGTGCCAGCAGCTTAGACCACAGGGTTCAGTATTTT. This sequence encodes CASSLDHRVQYF.

The chain employs TRBV10-1 and TRBJ2-7; 10 bases align to TRBD1. J gave up 4 bases and V 5 bases, and 5 bases lay outside the gene matches. Looked up from germline, CDR1 is WNHNN and CDR2 is SYGVQD (reference sequence). CDR3 length: 14 amino acids. The DNA of the CDR3 is TGCGCCAGCAGTCCCTCGGGACAGGGGTACGAGCAGTACTTC. This gives the protein CASSPSGQGYEQYF.

The rearrangement joins TRBV10-3 to TRBJ2-7, with D unresolved. This CDR3 comprises 13 residues. V dropped 4 bases and J dropped 2 bases, with 9 bases sitting between them. Germline-derived CDR1 and CDR2 are ENHRY and SYGVKD. CDR3 loop: CAISGRKTYEQYF. The CDR3 DNA follows: TGTGCCATCAGTGGTCGGAAGACCTACGAGCAGTACTTC.

The chain has TRBV18 and TRBJ1-1, with 8 bases fitting TRBD1. The germline gives CDR1 KGHSH, CDR2 LQKENI. The ends lost 3 bases at V and 4 bases at J; junction bases unmatched: 4. CDR3 length: 14 amino acids. The CDR3 DNA follows: TGTGCCAGCTCACCCGACAGGGGTCTCACTGAAGCTTTCTTT. Amino acid sequence: CASSPDRGLTEAFF.

This rearrangement joins TRBV21-1 to TRBJ1-2; TRBD1 is the table's D call, not checked against the DNA. TRBV21-1 is labeled a pseudogene. The CDR3 sequence is 14 residues long. This CDR3 reads CASSGGTANYGYTF. CDR3 in DNA: TGTGCCAGCAGTGGCGGGACAGCTAACTATGGCTACACCTTC.

The V and J genes are TRBV6-5 and TRBJ1-5; D unresolved. V shed 6 bases and J shed 3 bases, with 9 bases lying between them. Germline V gene data show CDR1 as MNHEY and CDR2 as SVGAGI. The CDR3 is 13 amino acids. In DNA form, the CDR3 reads TGTGCCAGCAGATCGTGGGTCAATCAGCCCCAGCATTTT. Translating it yields CASRSWVNQPQHF.

This chain connects TRBV7-2 to TRBJ1-4; tentative D call: TRBD1 (5 bases). The length of the CDR3 is 16 residues. Trimming shortened V by 1 base and J by 8 bases, and 17 bases separated the two germline ends. Per germline, CDR1 SGHTA and CDR2 FQGNSA. The CDR3 protein is CASSLGSGGRGEKLFF. The CDR3 DNA sequence: TGTGCCAGCAGCTTAGGGTCCGGGGGACGGGGGGAAAAACTGTTTTTT.

This clone showed up just a few times. The gene calls are TRBV5-1 and TRBJ2-2, with 9 bases matching TRBD2. In germline, CDR1 is SGHRS, CDR2 YFSETQ. The junction had 4 bases not matched to a gene; V was cut back by 5 bases and J by 2 bases. The CDR3 has 15 residues. This CDR3 is CASSLAGTNTGELFF. As DNA, the CDR3 is TGCGCCAGCAGTCTAGCGGGAACTAACACCGGGGAGCTGTTTTTT. Full variable domain (remainder filled in from reference TRBV5-1 and TRBJ2-2): KAGVTQTPRYLIKTRGQQVTLSCSPISGHRSVSWYQQTPGQGLQFLFEYFSETQRNKGNFPGRFSGRQFSNSRSEMNVSTLELGDSALYLCASSLAGTNTGELFFGEGSRLTVL.

This rearrangement joins TRBV7-8 to TRBJ1-1; possibly TRBD1 for D (5 bases). CDR1 SGHVS and CDR2 FQNEAQ come from the germline V gene. This CDR3 has 14 residues. Trimming removed 4 bases from V and 1 base from J, with 10 bases in between. The chain's CDR3 is CASSWQGGNTEAFF. The CDR3 nucleotides read TGTGCCAGCAGCTGGCAGGGCGGGAACACTGAAGCTTTCTTT.

This clone came up once. CDR3 region: CASSLGGRGQMTYEQYF. DNA for the CDR3: TGTGCCAGCAGCTTAGGGGGAAGAGGACAGATGACCTACGAGCAGTACTTC. The chain couples TRBV13 to TRBJ2-7, with D perhaps matching TRBD1 (6 bases). CDR1 PRHDT and CDR2 FYEKMQ come from the germline V gene (reference sequence). This CDR3 comprises 17 residues. The V end lost 0 bases, the J end lost 2 bases, and 17 bases lay between the germline ends.

The chain couples TRBV6-5 to TRBJ2-7, with 9 bases identical to TRBD1. With 6 bases clipped from V and 4 bases from J, the junction kept 10 bases outside the gene matches. The CDR3 totals 15 residues. CDR1 and CDR2 (germline): MNHEY, SVGAGI. CDR3 nucleotide sequence: TGTGCCAGCAGCTCCATTCAGACAGGGGGGTACGAGCAGTACTTC. Residues: CASSSIQTGGYEQYF.

V gene TRBV19 combines with J gene TRBJ2-7; D not certain. Germline V gene sequence: CDR1 LNHDA, CDR2 SQIVND (reference sequence). The CDR3 consists of 14 residues. V lost 2 bases and J 0 bases, leaving 8 bases between the germline ends. As DNA, the CDR3 is TGTGCCAGTAGTATAAGGGCCAACTCCTACGAGCAGTACTTC. Translation gives CASSIRANSYEQYF.

The rearrangement links TRBV6-5 to TRBJ2-3; TRBD2 might be the D (5 bases). CDR3 length: 14 amino acids. Trimming removed 8 bases at V and 1 base at J, with 13 bases between. Germline assignment: CDR1 MNHEY and CDR2 SVGAGI. CDR3 in amino acids: CASRKLEGTDTQYF. The CDR3 DNA follows: TGTGCCAGCCGCAAGCTGGAGGGCACAGATACGCAGTATTTT.

This clone was recorded once. CDR3 nucleotides: TGTGCCAGCAGTTACCATGCCGGGGAGCTGTTTTTT. The encoded protein is CASSYHAGELFF. The chain is built from TRBV6-2 or TRBV6-3 and TRBJ2-2; D remains unclear. CDR3 length equals 12 residues. V was trimmed by 2 bases and J by 6 bases, leaving 4 bases between them. The V gene's germline CDR1 is MNHEY and CDR2 SVGEGT.

The rearrangement joins TRBV6-5 to TRBJ1-4; 7 bases fit TRBD1. The J segment lost 8 bases and the V segment lost 6 bases, leaving 6 bases of the junction unmatched. The length of the CDR3 is 13 residues. CDR1 and CDR2 from the germline V gene are MNHEY and SVGAGI. The CDR3 DNA reads as TGTGCCAGCAGCAACAGGGGACGGGAAAAACTGTTTTTT. Its protein is CASSNRGREKLFF.

The chain couples TRBV19 to TRBJ1-1; D is unresolved. The CDR3 extends over 12 amino acids. CDR1 LNHDA and CDR2 SQIVND come from the germline V gene (reference sequence). Trimming pared 4 bases from V and 8 bases from J, leaving 11 bases between. CDR3 sequence: CASSSSRWEAFF. The CDR3 DNA follows: TGTGCCAGTAGTAGCAGTCGGTGGGAAGCTTTCTTT.

V usage is TRBV5-1 and J usage is TRBJ1-2; 12 bases fit TRBD1. CDR1 is SGHRS and CDR2 is YFSETQ in the germline V gene. With V trimmed by 1 base and J by 8 bases, 6 bases remained unmatched. The CDR3 contains 15 residues. The CDR3 DNA follows: TGCGCCAGCAGCTTGATGGGACAGGGGGCGCAGGGCTACACCTTC. It yields the protein CASSLMGQGAQGYTF.

The chain joins TRBV2 to TRBJ1-2; D unresolved. The germline gives CDR1 SNHLY, CDR2 FYNNEI. This CDR3 is built from 14 residues. V lost 3 bases to trimming and J lost 4 bases, with 12 bases between them. The CDR3 DNA is TGTGCCAGCAGTGAGTTGAGTGGATTCTATGGCTACACCTTC. It codes for CASSELSGFYGYTF.